The 25 T cell receptor beta chains below all came from one sample that was sequenced in a study of beta chain features in type 1 diabetes. Expressed TCRB transcripts were sequenced, since all the RNA that had been isolated was reverse transcribed. This table comes from immunoSEQ multiplex PCR, and its TCRdb copy is limited to in-frame clones, with some not included. The sample lists 900,000 or so clones; 15% to 20% were seen once. The sample comprised naive CD4+ T cells from blood. The receptors shown here come from a woman aged 18-29 years in good health.

The rearrangement uses TRBV18 and TRBJ2-5; possibly TRBD1 for D (6 bases). CDR3 length: 13 amino acids. V was trimmed by 5 bases and J by 4 bases, leaving 11 bases between them. From germline, CDR1 is KGHSH and CDR2 LQKENI. CDR3 sequence: CASSVQGLETQYF. In DNA, the CDR3 is TGTGCCAGCTCAGTGCAGGGGCTAGAGACCCAGTACTTC.

In DNA, the CDR3 is TGTGCCAGCAGCTTAGACCCGGAGGACAGGGAGGCCTACGAGCAGTACTTC. Translation: CASSLDPEDREAYEQYF. The chain recombines TRBV7-9 with TRBJ2-7, with 8 bases matching TRBD1. The J segment lost 2 bases and the V segment lost 1 base, leaving 10 bases of the junction unmatched. The germline V gene encodes CDR1 SEHNR and CDR2 FQNEAQ (reference sequence). This CDR3 comprises 17 residues.

The CDR3 region has the DNA TGTGCCAGTAGTAGAATACAGGGGGCGCGGAATGAAAAACTGTTTTTT. Translating it yields CASSRIQGARNEKLFF. The chain couples TRBV19 to TRBJ1-4; 9 bases map to TRBD1. The CDR3 has 16 residues. Germline V gene lookup returns CDR1 LNHDA and CDR2 SQIVND (reference sequence). The trim removed 4 bases at V and 5 bases at J, leaving 8 bases unmatched.

The chain joins TRBV6-1 to TRBJ2-5; D unresolved. Germline-derived CDR1 and CDR2 are MNHNS and SASEGT. Trimming left V 3 bases short and J 5 bases short, with 16 bases between. The CDR3 is 15 residues long. The CDR3 spells CASSETRLEYETQYF. CDR3 in DNA: TGTGCCAGCAGTGAGACCCGACTGGAATACGAGACCCAGTACTTC.

This rearrangement joins TRBV18 to TRBJ2-1, with D possibly being TRBD2 (6 bases). The CDR3 totals 15 residues. V was cut by 4 bases and J by 3 bases, with 13 bases left in between. CDR1 is KGHSH, CDR2 LQKENI, per germline. The CDR3 spells CASSRSGGDYNEQFF. DNA of the CDR3: TGTGCCAGCTCACGTAGCGGAGGGGACTACAATGAGCAGTTCTTC. The variable domain in full, completed from reference TRBV18 and TRBJ2-1, reads NAGVMQNPRHLVRRRGQEARLRCSPMKGHSHVYWYRQLPEEGLKFMVYLQKENIIDESGMPKERFSAEFPKEGPSILRIQQVVRGDSAAYFCASSRSGGDYNEQFFGPGTRLTVL.

This clone appeared a few times. V and J are TRBV6-1 and TRBJ2-7, with 9 bases aligning to TRBD2. After removal of 7 bases from V and 4 bases from J, the junction contained 5 bases not matched to a gene. The CDR3 is 13 amino acids. CDR1 is MNHNS and CDR2 is SASEGT in the germline V gene. CDR3 in amino acids: CASMLAGKYEQYF. CDR3 DNA sequence: TGTGCCAGCATGCTAGCGGGGAAGTACGAGCAGTACTTC.

The chain couples TRBV2 to TRBJ2-3; D might be TRBD2 (6 bases). CDR1 SNHLY and CDR2 FYNNEI come from the germline V gene. The CDR3 covers 15 residues. V lost 5 bases, J lost 2 bases, and 14 bases lay in between. The CDR3 spells CASSLRETYTDTQYF. In DNA, the CDR3 is TGTGCCAGCAGTCTTCGGGAGACGTACACAGATACGCAGTATTTT. The full variable domain, its missing parts supplied by reference TRBV2 and TRBJ2-3, is EPEVTQTPSHQVTQMGQEVILRCVPISNHLYFYWYRQILGQKVEFLVSFYNNEISEKSEIFDDQFSVERPDGSNFTLKIRSTKLEDSAMYFCASSLRETYTDTQYFGPGTRLTVL.

The chain links TRBV2 to TRBJ2-7; D not certain. Germline lookup yields CDR1 SNHLY and CDR2 FYNNEI. The CDR3 sequence is 13 residues long. Trimming removed 9 bases from V and 2 bases from J, with 14 bases in between. This CDR3 is CASGRTDPYEQYF. The CDR3, as DNA: TGTGCCAGTGGACGGACGGATCCCTACGAGCAGTACTTC.

This clone was seen just once. The CDR3 region has the DNA TGTGCCAGCAGCCCCCGAGCGGGCGCGAACACCGGGGAGCTGTTTTTT. It translates to CASSPRAGANTGELFF. This chain joins TRBV9 and TRBJ2-2; weak D call: TRBD2 (6 bases). The length of the CDR3 is 16 residues. V gave up 4 bases and J gave up 0 bases, with 13 bases separating them. Germline V gene data show CDR1 as SGDLS and CDR2 as YYNGEE.

The V call is TRBV28, the J call TRBJ1-2; D unresolved. CDR3 size: 15 residues. CDR1 and CDR2 (germline): MDHEN, SYDVKM. The ends were cut back, 2 bases at V and 5 bases at J, with 15 bases in the middle. The CDR3 spells CASSLKGDRIYGYTF. The CDR3 coding sequence is TGTGCCAGCAGTTTAAAAGGAGATAGGATTTATGGCTACACCTTC.

This clone was seen a handful of times. The V and J genes are TRBV4-3 and TRBJ1-2; D may be TRBD1 (6 bases). Germline assignment: CDR1 LGHNA and CDR2 YSLEER. The CDR3 totals 14 residues. Trimming left V 0 bases short and J 8 bases short, with 13 bases between. The CDR3 sequence: CASSQDPGAGGYTF. The CDR3 nucleotides are TGCGCCAGCAGCCAAGACCCAGGGGCTGGAGGCTACACCTTC.

J is TRBJ1-2 and V is TRBV5-1, with 9 positions matching TRBD1. Germline trimming cut 4 bases from V and 8 bases from J; bases unmatched to any gene: 9. The CDR3 is made up of 14 amino acids. The germline gives CDR1 SGHRS, CDR2 YFSETQ. CDR3 bases: TGCGCCAGCAGCCAGACCGGACAGGGGCAGGGCTACACCTTC. Translation: CASSQTGQGQGYTF.

On this clone: This specimen includes other DNA sequences encoding the same CDR3. The V and J genes are TRBV10-2 and TRBJ2-3; 11 positions agree with TRBD2. The junction had 0 bases not matched to a gene; V was cut back by 6 bases and J by 4 bases. This CDR3 has 13 amino acids. The V gene's germline CDR1 is WSHSY and CDR2 SAAADI. CDR3 sequence: CASRLAGADTQYF. The CDR3 nucleotides are TGCGCCAGCAGACTAGCGGGAGCAGATACGCAGTATTTT.

There are a few counts of this clone. The CDR3 is CASSEAHEQFF. CDR3 bases: TGTGCCAGCAGTGAAGCCCATGAGCAGTTCTTC. The rearrangement joins TRBV2 to TRBJ2-1; no firm D call. Trimming took 0 bases from V and 8 from J, leaving 2 bases between them. Germline V lookup: CDR1 SNHLY, CDR2 FYNNEI. This CDR3 contains 11 residues.

This chain connects TRBV5-1 to TRBJ2-1; perhaps TRBD2 as D (6 bases). Germline lookup yields CDR1 SGHRS and CDR2 YFSETQ. The CDR3 runs 16 residues. Trimming removed 1 base from V and 6 bases from J, with 17 bases in between. This CDR3 is CASSLRGGTETNEQFF. CDR3 DNA sequence: TGCGCCAGCAGCTTGCGTGGCGGGACTGAAACCAATGAGCAGTTCTTC. The complete variable domain, with remaining parts taken from reference TRBV5-1 and TRBJ2-1, reads KAGVTQTPRYLIKTRGQQVTLSCSPISGHRSVSWYQQTPGQGLQFLFEYFSETQRNKGNFPGRFSGRQFSNSRSEMNVSTLELGDSALYLCASSLRGGTETNEQFFGPGTRLTVL.

The chain couples TRBV5-1 to TRBJ2-3, with 9 bases aligning to TRBD2. The CDR3 length is 15 residues. V lost 0 bases, J lost 6 bases, and 5 bases stayed unmatched. Germline V CDR1 and CDR2: SGHRS, YFSETQ. The CDR3 sequence: CASSLVLAGRDTQYF. CDR3 DNA: TGCGCCAGCAGCTTGGTCCTAGCGGGACGGGATACGCAGTATTTT. The full variable domain, completed using reference TRBV5-1 and TRBJ2-3, is KAGVTQTPRYLIKTRGQQVTLSCSPISGHRSVSWYQQTPGQGLQFLFEYFSETQRNKGNFPGRFSGRQFSNSRSEMNVSTLELGDSALYLCASSLVLAGRDTQYFGPGTRLTVL.

The chain joins TRBV18 to TRBJ2-3; D gene uncertain. V lost 8 bases and J 0 bases, leaving 6 bases between the germline ends. This CDR3 is 12 amino acids long. Germline CDR1 KGHSH, CDR2 LQKENI. The CDR3 here is CASKSSTDTQYF. In nucleotides, the CDR3 is TGTGCCAGCAAATCTAGCACAGATACGCAGTATTTT.

The chain joins TRBV13 to TRBJ2-3; D perhaps matches TRBD2 (5 bases). From germline, CDR1 is PRHDT and CDR2 FYEKMQ (reference sequence). This CDR3 spans 14 amino acids. Trimming took off 0 bases at V and 3 bases at J, with 7 bases between the two ends. The CDR3 protein is CASSLGGGTDTQYF. The CDR3 region has the DNA TGTGCCAGCAGCTTAGGGGGCGGGACAGATACGCAGTATTTT.

The chain couples TRBV28 to TRBJ2-1; the match to TRBD2 covers 7 bases. The CDR3 has 15 amino acids. Germline V gene sequence: CDR1 MDHEN, CDR2 SYDVKM. V dropped 6 bases and J dropped 0; count of bases not matched to a gene: 5. The CDR3 region has the DNA TGTGCCAGCAGAGTTGGACTAGGCTCCTACAATGAGCAGTTCTTC. Translation gives CASRVGLGSYNEQFF. Combining the CDR3 with reference TRBV28 and TRBJ2-1 gives the whole variable domain DVKVTQSSRYLVKRTGEKVFLECVQDMDHENMFWYRQDPGLGLRLIYFSYDVKMKEKGDIPEGYSVSREKKERFSLILESASTNQTSMYLCASRVGLGSYNEQFFGPGTRLTVL.

This clone was counted only a few times. This sequence joins TRBV18 and TRBJ1-4, with 7 bases that match TRBD1. Germline V CDR1 and CDR2: KGHSH, LQKENI. V gave up 0 bases and J gave up 7 bases; unmatched junction bases: 2. The CDR3 covers 14 residues. The CDR3 spells CASSPPGQSEKLFF. In nucleotides, the CDR3 is TGTGCCAGCTCACCACCGGGACAGAGTGAAAAACTGTTTTTT.

Only a few counts were recorded for this clone. The rearrangement links TRBV5-4 to TRBJ2-1, with D uncertain. Looked up from germline, CDR1 is SGHNT and CDR2 is YYREEE (reference sequence). Trimming shortened V by 4 bases and J by 7 bases, and 9 bases separated the two germline ends. The CDR3 length is 12 residues. The DNA for the CDR3 is TGTGCCAGCAGCGAACATAGAAATGAGCAGTTCTTC. It translates to CASSEHRNEQFF.

This clone has more than one count but fewer than ten. The V call is TRBV5-1, the J call TRBJ1-2, with D uncertain. In germline, CDR1 is SGHRS, CDR2 YFSETQ. Trimming cost V 1 base and J 0 bases, with 7 bases left between them. The CDR3 is 14 residues long. The CDR3 loop is CASSLSITNYGYTF. CDR3 sequence (DNA): TGCGCCAGCAGCTTGTCTATAACTAACTATGGCTACACCTTC.

This clone was observed a handful of times. The genes are TRBV15 and TRBJ1-5; weak D call: TRBD1 (6 bases). CDR1 and CDR2 (germline): LNHNV, YYDKDF (reference sequence). CDR3 length: 15 residues. Trimming cost V 3 bases and J 6 bases, with 15 bases left between them. CDR3 in amino acids: CATSSITGITQPQHF. The CDR3 nucleotides read TGTGCCACCAGCAGTATAACAGGGATCACTCAGCCCCAGCATTTT.

This clone has a handful of counts. The chain recombines TRBV28 with TRBJ2-4; 12 nucleotides line up with TRBD2. CDR3 length equals 16 residues. Germline loops: CDR1 MDHEN, CDR2 SYDVKM. Unmatched junction bases numbered 14, after V lost 10 bases and J lost 7 bases. The CDR3 sequence is CATGLAGLNKRNIQYF. CDR3 coding DNA: TGTGCCACCGGACTAGCGGGATTAAATAAACGGAACATTCAGTACTTC.

This chain uses TRBV10-2 with TRBJ1-5; tentative D call: TRBD1 (5 bases). Germline CDR1 and CDR2: WSHSY and SAAADI. Trimming removed 4 bases at V and 7 bases at J, with 11 bases between. This CDR3 has 13 amino acids. The CDR3 DNA reads as TGCGCCAGCAGTGCGGGCGCAGGGCAGCCCCAGCATTTT. Amino acid sequence: CASSAGAGQPQHF.